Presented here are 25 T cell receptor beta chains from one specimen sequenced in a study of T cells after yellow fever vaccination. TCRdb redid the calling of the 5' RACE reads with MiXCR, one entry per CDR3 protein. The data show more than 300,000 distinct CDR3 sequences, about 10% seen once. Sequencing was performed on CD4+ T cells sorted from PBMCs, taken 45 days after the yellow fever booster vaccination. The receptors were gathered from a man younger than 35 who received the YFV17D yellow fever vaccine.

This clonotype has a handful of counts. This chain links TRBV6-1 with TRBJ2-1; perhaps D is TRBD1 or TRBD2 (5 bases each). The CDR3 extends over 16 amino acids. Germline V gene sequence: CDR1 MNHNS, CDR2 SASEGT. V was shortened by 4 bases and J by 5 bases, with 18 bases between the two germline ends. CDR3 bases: TGTGCCAGCAGTGTCCTGACCGGGACCCGAGACAATGAGCAGTTCTTC. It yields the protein CASSVLTGTRDNEQFF.

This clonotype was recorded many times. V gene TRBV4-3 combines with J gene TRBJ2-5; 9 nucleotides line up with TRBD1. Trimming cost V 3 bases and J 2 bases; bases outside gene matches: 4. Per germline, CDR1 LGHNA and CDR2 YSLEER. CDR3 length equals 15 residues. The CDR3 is CASSQGQGWQETQYF. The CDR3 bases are TGCGCCAGCAGCCAGGGACAGGGATGGCAAGAGACCCAGTACTTC.

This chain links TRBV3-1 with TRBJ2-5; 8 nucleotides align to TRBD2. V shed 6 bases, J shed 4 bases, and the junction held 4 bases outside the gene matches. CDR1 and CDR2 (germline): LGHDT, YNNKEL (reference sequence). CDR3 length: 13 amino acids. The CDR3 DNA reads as TGTGCCAGCAGGGCGGGGGGCGGAGAGACCCAGTACTTC. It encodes CASRAGGGETQYF.

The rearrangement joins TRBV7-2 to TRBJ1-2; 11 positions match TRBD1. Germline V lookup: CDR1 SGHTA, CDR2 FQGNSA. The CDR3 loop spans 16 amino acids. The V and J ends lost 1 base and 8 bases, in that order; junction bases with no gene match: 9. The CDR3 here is CASSLDAPGQGGGYTF. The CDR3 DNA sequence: TGTGCCAGCAGCTTAGACGCCCCGGGACAGGGGGGAGGCTACACCTTC.

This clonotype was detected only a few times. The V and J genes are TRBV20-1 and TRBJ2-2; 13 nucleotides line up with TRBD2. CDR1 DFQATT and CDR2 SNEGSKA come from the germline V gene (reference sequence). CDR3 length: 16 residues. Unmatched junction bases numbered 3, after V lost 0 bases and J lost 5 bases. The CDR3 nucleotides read TGCAGTGCTAGAGATAGACTAGCGGGGGGAACCGGGGAGCTGTTTTTT. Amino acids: CSARDRLAGGTGELFF.

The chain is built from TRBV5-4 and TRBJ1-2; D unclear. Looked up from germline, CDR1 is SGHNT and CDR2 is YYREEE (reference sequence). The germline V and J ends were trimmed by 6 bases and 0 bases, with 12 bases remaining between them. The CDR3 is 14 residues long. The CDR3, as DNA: TGTGCCAGCATCTCGACTGGAGCTAACTATGGCTACACCTTC. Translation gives CASISTGANYGYTF.

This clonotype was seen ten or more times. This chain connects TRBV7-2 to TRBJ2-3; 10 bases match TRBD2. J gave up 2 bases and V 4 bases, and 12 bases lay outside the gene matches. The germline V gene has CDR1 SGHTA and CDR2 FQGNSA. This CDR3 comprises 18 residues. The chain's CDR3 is CASSSRASGGRLTDTQYF. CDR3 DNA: TGTGCCAGCAGCTCTCGGGCTAGCGGGGGCCGCCTCACAGATACGCAGTATTTT.

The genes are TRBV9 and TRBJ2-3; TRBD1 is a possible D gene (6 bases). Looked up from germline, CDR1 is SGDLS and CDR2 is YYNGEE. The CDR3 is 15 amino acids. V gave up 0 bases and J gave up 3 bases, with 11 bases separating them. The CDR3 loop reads CASSVGTVGTDTQYF. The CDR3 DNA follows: TGTGCCAGCAGCGTAGGGACAGTCGGTACAGATACGCAGTATTTT.

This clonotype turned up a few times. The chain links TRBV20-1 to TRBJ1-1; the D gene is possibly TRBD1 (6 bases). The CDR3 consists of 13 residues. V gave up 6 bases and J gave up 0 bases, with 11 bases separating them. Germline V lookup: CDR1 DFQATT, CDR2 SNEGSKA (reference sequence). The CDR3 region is CSARGLLNTEAFF. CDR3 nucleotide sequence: TGCAGTGCCAGGGGCTTACTGAACACTGAAGCTTTCTTT.

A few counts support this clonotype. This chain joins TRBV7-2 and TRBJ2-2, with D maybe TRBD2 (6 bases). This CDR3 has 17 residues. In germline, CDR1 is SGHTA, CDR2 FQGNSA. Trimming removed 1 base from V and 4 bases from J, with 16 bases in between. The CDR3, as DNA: TGTGCCAGCAGCTTAGTCCCGGGACTCGAGTCCACCGGGGAGCTGTTTTTT. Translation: CASSLVPGLESTGELFF.

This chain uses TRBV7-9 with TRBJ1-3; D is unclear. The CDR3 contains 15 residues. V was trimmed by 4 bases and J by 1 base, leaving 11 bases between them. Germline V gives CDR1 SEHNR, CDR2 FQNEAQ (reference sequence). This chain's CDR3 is CASSSLRQSGNTIYF. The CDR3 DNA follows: TGTGCCAGCAGCTCCCTCCGGCAGTCTGGAAACACCATATATTTT.

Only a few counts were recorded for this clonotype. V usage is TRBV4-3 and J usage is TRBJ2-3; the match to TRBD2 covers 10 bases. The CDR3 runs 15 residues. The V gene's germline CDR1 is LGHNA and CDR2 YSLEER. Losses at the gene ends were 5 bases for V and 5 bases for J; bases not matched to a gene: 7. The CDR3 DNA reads TGCGCCAGCAGCAAAGCGGGGGGGCCGATAGATACGCAGTATTTT. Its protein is CASSKAGGPIDTQYF.

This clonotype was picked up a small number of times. The CDR3 spells CSAFKRTGKGSWVYGYTF. The CDR3 DNA is TGCAGTGCTTTCAAACGGACAGGGAAGGGGTCTTGGGTCTATGGCTACACCTTC. V is TRBV20-1 and J is TRBJ1-2, with 8 bases that match TRBD1. V shed 5 bases and J 4 bases; nucleotides not matched to a gene: 21. The CDR3 is made up of 18 amino acids. Germline CDR1 and CDR2: DFQATT and SNEGSKA (reference sequence).

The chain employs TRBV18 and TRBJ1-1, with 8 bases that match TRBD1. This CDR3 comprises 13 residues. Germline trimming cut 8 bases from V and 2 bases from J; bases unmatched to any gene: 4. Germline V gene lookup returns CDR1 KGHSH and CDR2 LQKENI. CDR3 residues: CASLGQGNTEAFF. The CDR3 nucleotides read TGTGCCAGCCTCGGACAGGGAAACACTGAAGCTTTCTTT.

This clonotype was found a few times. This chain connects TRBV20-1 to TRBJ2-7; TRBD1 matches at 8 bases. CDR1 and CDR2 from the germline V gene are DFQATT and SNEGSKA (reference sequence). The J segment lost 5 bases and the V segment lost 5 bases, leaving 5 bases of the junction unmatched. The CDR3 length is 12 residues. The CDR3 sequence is CSAQTGAHEQYF. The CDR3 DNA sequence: TGCAGTGCTCAGACAGGGGCCCACGAGCAGTACTTC.

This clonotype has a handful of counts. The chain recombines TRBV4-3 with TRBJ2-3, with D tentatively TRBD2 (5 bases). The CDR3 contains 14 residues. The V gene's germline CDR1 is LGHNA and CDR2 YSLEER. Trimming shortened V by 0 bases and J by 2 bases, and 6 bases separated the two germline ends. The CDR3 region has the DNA TGCGCCAGCAGCCAAGAAGCGGCCACAGATACGCAGTATTTT. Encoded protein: CASSQEAATDTQYF.

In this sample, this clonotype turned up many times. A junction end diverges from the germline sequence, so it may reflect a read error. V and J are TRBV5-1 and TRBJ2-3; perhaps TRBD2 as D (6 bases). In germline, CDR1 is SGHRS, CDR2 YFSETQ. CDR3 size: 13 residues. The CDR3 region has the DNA TGTGCCAGCAGCTTAGCGGGCACAGATACGCAGTATTTT. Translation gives CASSLAGTDTQYF.

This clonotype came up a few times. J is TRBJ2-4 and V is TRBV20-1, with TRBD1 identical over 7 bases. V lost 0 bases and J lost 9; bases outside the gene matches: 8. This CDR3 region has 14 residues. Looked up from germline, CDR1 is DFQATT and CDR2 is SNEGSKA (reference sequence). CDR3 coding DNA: TGCAGTGCTAGAGATATAGAGGGGGCTGGCATTCAGTACTTC. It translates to CSARDIEGAGIQYF.

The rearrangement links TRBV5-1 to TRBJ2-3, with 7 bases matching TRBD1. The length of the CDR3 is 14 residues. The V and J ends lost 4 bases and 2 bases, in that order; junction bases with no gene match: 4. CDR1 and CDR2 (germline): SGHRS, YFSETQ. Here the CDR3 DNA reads TGCGCCAGCAGCACCGGGACAGCCACAGATACGCAGTATTTT. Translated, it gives CASSTGTATDTQYF.

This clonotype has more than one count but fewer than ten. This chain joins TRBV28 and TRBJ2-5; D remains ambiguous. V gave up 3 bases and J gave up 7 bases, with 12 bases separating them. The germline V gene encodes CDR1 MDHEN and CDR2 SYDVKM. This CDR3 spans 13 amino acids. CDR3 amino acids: CASSFGGRVTQYF. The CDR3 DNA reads TGTGCCAGCAGTTTCGGTGGGCGTGTGACCCAGTACTTC.

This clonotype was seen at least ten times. CDR3 region: CSGSQGWGMNTEAFF. CDR3 nucleotides: TGCAGCGGGTCCCAGGGCTGGGGTATGAACACTGAAGCTTTCTTT. The rearrangement joins TRBV29-1 to TRBJ1-1; D is possibly TRBD1 (5 bases). CDR1 is SQVTM and CDR2 is ANQGSEA in the germline V gene. The V end was cut by 7 bases, the J end by 0 bases, with 18 bases between. The CDR3 has 15 amino acids. The full variable domain, completed using reference TRBV29-1 and TRBJ1-1, is SAVISQKPSRDICQRGTSLTIQCQVDSQVTMMFWYRQQPGQSLTLIATANQGSEATYESGFVIDKFPISRPNLTFSTLTVSNMSPEDSSIYLCSGSQGWGMNTEAFFGQGTRLTVV.

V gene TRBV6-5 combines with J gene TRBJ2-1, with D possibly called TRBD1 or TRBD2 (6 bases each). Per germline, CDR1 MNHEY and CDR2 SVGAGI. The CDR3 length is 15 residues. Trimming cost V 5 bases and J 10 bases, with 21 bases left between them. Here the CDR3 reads CASSTPPTGAREQFF. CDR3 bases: TGTGCCAGCAGTACTCCCCCTACGGGGGCCCGAGAGCAGTTCTTC.

The CDR3 loop reads CASSYRGSGASRSRTDTQYF. CDR3 nucleotides: TGTGCCAGCAGTTACCGCGGTAGCGGGGCCTCAAGGAGCCGCACAGATACGCAGTATTTT. The chain combines TRBV6-2 or TRBV6-3 with TRBJ2-3; 8 nucleotides align to TRBD2. With 2 bases clipped from V and 1 base from J, the junction kept 17 bases outside the gene matches. Germline V gene sequence: CDR1 MNHEY, CDR2 SVGEGT. The CDR3 extends over 20 amino acids.

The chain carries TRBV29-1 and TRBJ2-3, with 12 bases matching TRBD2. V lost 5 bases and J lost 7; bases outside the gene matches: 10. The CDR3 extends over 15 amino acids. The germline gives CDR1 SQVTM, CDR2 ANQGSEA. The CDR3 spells CSVSTSGGLGNTQYF. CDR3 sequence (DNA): TGCAGCGTTAGCACTAGCGGGGGGTTAGGTAATACGCAGTATTTT.

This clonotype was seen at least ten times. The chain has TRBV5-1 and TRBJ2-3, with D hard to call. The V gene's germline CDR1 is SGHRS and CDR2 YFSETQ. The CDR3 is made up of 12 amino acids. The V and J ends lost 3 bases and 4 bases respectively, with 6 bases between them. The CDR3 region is CASSWSADTQYF. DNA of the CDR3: TGCGCCAGCAGCTGGTCGGCAGATACGCAGTATTTT.